Below, one T cell receptor beta chain is given with its context. What it binds is unknown. These data originate in a study of T cells in localized non-small cell lung cancer. Findings of the study overall: Appearances in adjacent lung were noted for a median approximately 50 of the top 100 tumor clones. With higher T cell density in blood came longer overall survival.

Trimming took 5 bases from V and 6 from J, leaving 12 bases between them. CDR1 is SGHRS and CDR2 is YFSETQ in the germline V gene. The CDR3 totals 13 residues. Profiling relied on immunoSEQ multiplex PCR, and the TCRdb table lists in-frame clones only, not all of them. The data contain 10,000 to 15,000 clones, roughly 84% of them seen just once; the ten biggest clones take up 25% to 30%. The sequence derives from a male donor at least 60 years old with stage I squamous cell lung carcinoma. This chain joins TRBV5-1 and TRBJ2-1; D is undetermined. The specimen was peripheral blood, collected before any cancer treatment. CDR3 in DNA: TGCGCCAGCAGTACTGACACGGCCAATGAGCAGTTCTTC. This codes for CASSTDTANEQFF. The complete variable domain, with remaining parts taken from reference TRBV5-1 and TRBJ2-1, reads KAGVTQTPRYLIKTRGQQVTLSCSPISGHRSVSWYQQTPGQGLQFLFEYFSETQRNKGNFPGRFSGRQFSNSRSEMNVSTLELGDSALYLCASSTDTANEQFFGPGTRLTVL.